A selection of T cell receptor beta chains follows, all from one sample in a study of T cell responses to AZD1222 COVID-19 vaccine. Sequencing used immunoSEQ multiplex PCR; TCRdb keeps in-frame clones, though not all of them. The data hold 160,000 or so clones, with 88% observed a single time. The material sequenced was peripheral blood, taken on day 0 of AZD1222 vaccination. The receptors were sampled from an adult in good health. Both conserved end residues are part of each CDR3. The order of the fields is clone size, D gene, V gene, J gene, CDR3 DNA, CDR3 protein. D genes are given only for firm matches. Expanded clones are given a class, and other clones once, few, many or no size at all.

clone size: few; D gene: .; V gene: TRBV5-1; J gene: TRBJ1-3; CDR3 DNA: TGCGCCAGCAGCTTGGACGGGTTCGGAAACACCATATATTTT; CDR3 protein: CASSLDGFGNTIYF
clone size: .; D gene: .; V gene: TRBV4-3; J gene: TRBJ1-5; CDR3 DNA: TGCGCCAGCAGCCAAAACAGGAATCAGCCCCAGCATTTT; CDR3 protein: CASSQNRNQPQHF
clone size: .; D gene: .; V gene: TRBV7-2; J gene: TRBJ1-1; CDR3 DNA: TGTGCCAGCAGCTCGGGACCGGCGGACACTGAAGCTTTCTTT; CDR3 protein: CASSSGPADTEAFF
clone size: once; D gene: .; V gene: TRBV28; J gene: TRBJ1-5; CDR3 DNA: TGTGCCAGCACGTTGCAGGGGATTCAGCCCCAGCATTTT; CDR3 protein: CASTLQGIQPQHF
clone size: .; D gene: .; V gene: TRBV21-1; J gene: TRBJ2-5; CDR3 DNA: TGTGCCAGCAGCCATAAGACTAGCGGGGCCCAAGAGACCCAGTACTTC; CDR3 protein: CASSHKTSGAQETQYF
clone size: once; D gene: .; V gene: TRBV28; J gene: TRBJ1-2; CDR3 DNA: TGTGCCAGCAGTTTGAACAGCGCCGCCCTAGGCTACACCTTC; CDR3 protein: CASSLNSAALGYTF
clone size: .; D gene: .; V gene: TRBV7-9; J gene: TRBJ2-5; CDR3 DNA: TGTGCCAGCAGCTTAGATATTGGCGGGGACATCGGCGAGACCCAGTACTTC; CDR3 protein: CASSLDIGGDIGETQYF
clone size: .; D gene: .; V gene: TRBV18; J gene: TRBJ2-7; CDR3 DNA: TGTGCCAGCTCACCAGGGCAGGGTAACTACGAGCAGTACTTC; CDR3 protein: CASSPGQGNYEQYF
clone size: .; D gene: .; V gene: TRBV28; J gene: TRBJ1-3; CDR3 DNA: TGTGCCAGCAGCCCAGGCCCCTCTGGAAACACCATATATTTT; CDR3 protein: CASSPGPSGNTIYF
clone size: .; D gene: .; V gene: TRBV3-1/TRBV3-2; J gene: TRBJ1-2; CDR3 DNA: TGTGCCAGCAGCCAAGTCCCAGGGGCGCTTGGCTATGGCTACACCTTC; CDR3 protein: CASSQVPGALGYGYTF
clone size: .; D gene: .; V gene: TRBV28; J gene: TRBJ2-1; CDR3 DNA: TGTGCTTCCTCGTACTACAATGAGCAGTTCTTC; CDR3 protein: CASSYYNEQFF
clone size: .; D gene: TRBD1; V gene: TRBV5-8; J gene: TRBJ1-6; CDR3 DNA: TGTGCCAGCAGCTCCGGGACAGGGGGTTATTCACCCCTCCACTTT; CDR3 protein: CASSSGTGGYSPLHF
clone size: .; D gene: .; V gene: TRBV6-5; J gene: TRBJ1-2; CDR3 DNA: TGTGCCAGCAGTCAGTACAGGGCCAACTATGGCTACACCTTC; CDR3 protein: CASSQYRANYGYTF
clone size: .; D gene: TRBD1; V gene: TRBV20-1; J gene: TRBJ2-5; CDR3 DNA: TGCAGTGCTAGTGACCGGGGACAGGGGATCCAAGAGACCCAGTACTTC; CDR3 protein: CSASDRGQGIQETQYF
clone size: .; D gene: TRBD2; V gene: TRBV28; J gene: TRBJ2-1; CDR3 DNA: TGTGCCAGCAGGAGGACTAGCGGGGGTTCCAATGAGCAGTTCTTC; CDR3 protein: CASRRTSGGSNEQFF
clone size: few; D gene: .; V gene: TRBV3-1/TRBV3-2; J gene: TRBJ2-7; CDR3 DNA: TGTGCCAGCAGCCAAGATCGGCAGGGTACTCAACATACCGAGCAGTACTTC; CDR3 protein: CASSQDRQGTQHTEQYF
clone size: .; D gene: TRBD2; V gene: TRBV28; J gene: TRBJ2-3; CDR3 DNA: TGTGCCAGCAGCCTAGCCGGGAGGGCCCCAAGCACAGATACGCAGTATTTT; CDR3 protein: CASSLAGRAPSTDTQYF
clone size: .; D gene: .; V gene: TRBV27; J gene: TRBJ2-7; CDR3 DNA: TGTGCCAGCAGTTTAACTTCTGTGGGCCTCTACGAGCAGTACTTC; CDR3 protein: CASSLTSVGLYEQYF
clone size: .; D gene: TRBD1; V gene: TRBV5-1; J gene: TRBJ2-1; CDR3 DNA: TGCGCCAGCAGCTTGGGACAGGGGGACAATGAGCAGTTCTTC; CDR3 protein: CASSLGQGDNEQFF
clone size: .; D gene: TRBD2; V gene: TRBV5-4; J gene: TRBJ2-2; CDR3 DNA: TGTGCCAGCCAACTCGGGAGCGGGAGTTCGGCCGGGGAGCTGTTTTTT; CDR3 protein: CASQLGSGSSAGELFF
clone size: few; D gene: .; V gene: TRBV11-1; J gene: TRBJ1-2; CDR3 DNA: TGTGCCAGCAGCTCCCAGGAGCCCTATGGCTACACCTTC; CDR3 protein: CASSSQEPYGYTF
clone size: .; D gene: .; V gene: TRBV28; J gene: TRBJ1-1; CDR3 DNA: TGTGCCAGCAGTTTAACCGACAGGAACACTGAAGCTTTCTTT; CDR3 protein: CASSLTDRNTEAFF
clone size: .; D gene: TRBD2; V gene: TRBV28; J gene: TRBJ2-7; CDR3 DNA: TGTGCCAGCAGGGGAGGGACCTACGAGCAGTACTTC; CDR3 protein: CASRGGTYEQYF
clone size: .; D gene: .; V gene: TRBV24-1; J gene: TRBJ2-3; CDR3 DNA: TGTGCCACCAGTGGAGGTAGCACAGATACGCAGTATTTT; CDR3 protein: CATSGGSTDTQYF
clone size: .; D gene: .; V gene: TRBV14; J gene: TRBJ1-1; CDR3 DNA: TGTGCCAGCAGCCAGCGGGTAACTGAAGCTTTCTTT; CDR3 protein: CASSQRVTEAFF
clone size: .; D gene: TRBD1; V gene: TRBV6-5; J gene: TRBJ1-1; CDR3 DNA: TGTGCCAGCAGGTGGGACAGACAGAACACTGAAGCTTTCTTT; CDR3 protein: CASRWDRQNTEAFF
clone size: .; D gene: .; V gene: TRBV19; J gene: TRBJ1-3; CDR3 DNA: TGTGCCACCCGCCCCCGTGTTACTGGAAACACCATATATTTT; CDR3 protein: CATRPRVTGNTIYF
clone size: .; D gene: .; V gene: TRBV6-1; J gene: TRBJ2-3; CDR3 DNA: TGTGCCAGCAGTGAAGCGGTGCTGAAAGGTACGCAGTATTTT; CDR3 protein: CASSEAVLKGTQYF
clone size: .; D gene: .; V gene: TRBV19; J gene: TRBJ2-7; CDR3 DNA: TGTGCCAGTAGTCGGACTGGTACCTACGAGCAGTACTTC; CDR3 protein: CASSRTGTYEQYF
clone size: .; D gene: .; V gene: TRBV2; J gene: TRBJ1-4; CDR3 DNA: TGTGCCAGCAGTGAAGCGCTTCTTGTAGGGTGGGGGGAAAAACTGTTTTTT; CDR3 protein: CASSEALLVGWGEKLFF
clone size: .; D gene: .; V gene: TRBV27; J gene: TRBJ1-6; CDR3 DNA: TGTGCCAGCAGTTTAGACCGGGGAAATTCACCCCTCCACTTT; CDR3 protein: CASSLDRGNSPLHF
clone size: few; D gene: TRBD1; V gene: TRBV5-8; J gene: TRBJ2-7; CDR3 DNA: TGTGCCAGCAGCTTGGGACAGGGATCTTACGAGCAGTACTTC; CDR3 protein: CASSLGQGSYEQYF
clone size: once; D gene: TRBD1; V gene: TRBV5-3; J gene: TRBJ1-2; CDR3 DNA: TGTGCCAGAAGCTTGGTTGGGACAGGTTTAGGCTTAGGGTTCTATGGCTACACCTTC; CDR3 protein: CARSLVGTGLGLGFYGYTF
clone size: few; D gene: .; V gene: TRBV28; J gene: TRBJ1-3; CDR3 DNA: TGTGCCAGCAGTTTCTGGACTGTCGACCCCTCTGGAAACACCATATATTTT; CDR3 protein: CASSFWTVDPSGNTIYF
clone size: .; D gene: .; V gene: TRBV19; J gene: TRBJ1-2; CDR3 DNA: TGTGCCAGTAGCACCGCCCGTGGGGGGGCAGCTAACTATGGCTACACCTTC; CDR3 protein: CASSTARGGAANYGYTF
clone size: .; D gene: TRBD2; V gene: TRBV11-2; J gene: TRBJ2-1; CDR3 DNA: TGTGCCAGCAGCTTAGGGGCTAGCGGAAATTTTGGGAATGAGCAGTTCTTC; CDR3 protein: CASSLGASGNFGNEQFF
clone size: .; D gene: .; V gene: TRBV20-1; J gene: TRBJ1-5; CDR3 DNA: TGCAGTGCTAGTATCAATCAGCCCCAGCATTTT; CDR3 protein: CSASINQPQHF
clone size: .; D gene: .; V gene: TRBV5-4; J gene: TRBJ2-5; CDR3 DNA: TGTGCCAGCAGCACTCAGGGGCCCGGGGCCCAGTACTTC; CDR3 protein: CASSTQGPGAQYF
clone size: .; D gene: .; V gene: TRBV6-5; J gene: TRBJ2-1; CDR3 DNA: TGTGCCAGCAGTTACTCGCCCGGGCCCATCAATGAGCAGTTCTTC; CDR3 protein: CASSYSPGPINEQFF
clone size: .; D gene: .; V gene: TRBV10-2; J gene: TRBJ2-1; CDR3 DNA: TGCGCCAGCAGTGAAGGTACTATTCTAGTTCAAAATGAGCAGTTCTTC; CDR3 protein: CASSEGTILVQNEQFF
clone size: .; D gene: .; V gene: TRBV30; J gene: TRBJ2-4; CDR3 DNA: TGTGCCTGGAGTCTACAGGTCCCCCGCCGGGGCATTCAGTACTTC; CDR3 protein: CAWSLQVPRRGIQYF
clone size: few; D gene: .; V gene: TRBV7-8; J gene: TRBJ1-5; CDR3 DNA: TGTGCCAGCAGCTCGAGGAACAGAGACGCAAGTCAGCCCCAGCATTTT; CDR3 protein: CASSSRNRDASQPQHF
clone size: .; D gene: .; V gene: TRBV18; J gene: TRBJ2-7; CDR3 DNA: TGTGCCAGCTCACCATCGCCCACTCAGGGCGAGCAGTACTTC; CDR3 protein: CASSPSPTQGEQYF
clone size: once; D gene: .; V gene: TRBV5-1; J gene: TRBJ1-2; CDR3 DNA: TGCGCCAGCAGCGCGGGGGGCGACTATGGCTACACCTTC; CDR3 protein: CASSAGGDYGYTF
clone size: .; D gene: .; V gene: TRBV6-1; J gene: TRBJ2-7; CDR3 DNA: TGTGCCAGCAGTGAAGCGCGGGCAGGGCGGTTTTCTGGAGAATCCTACGAGCAGTACTTC; CDR3 protein: CASSEARAGRFSGESYEQYF
clone size: .; D gene: .; V gene: TRBV6-1; J gene: TRBJ1-6; CDR3 DNA: TGTGCCAGCAGTGAACCCCCGGGGGGGGGCAGGGGTGTAGGTTCACCCCTCCACTTT; CDR3 protein: CASSEPPGGGRGVGSPLHF
clone size: few; D gene: .; V gene: TRBV30; J gene: TRBJ2-3; CDR3 DNA: TGTGCCTGGGGGTCGGTTAGCGGAGATACGCAGTATTTT; CDR3 protein: CAWGSVSGDTQYF
clone size: .; D gene: .; V gene: TRBV6-1; J gene: TRBJ1-1; CDR3 DNA: TGTGCCAGCAGTGAATATCCCGGTTACACTGAAGCTTTCTTT; CDR3 protein: CASSEYPGYTEAFF
clone size: .; D gene: .; V gene: TRBV7-8; J gene: TRBJ1-4; CDR3 DNA: TGTGCCAGCAGCCACGACAGAATCGGGACTGAAAAACTGTTTTTT; CDR3 protein: CASSHDRIGTEKLFF
clone size: few; D gene: TRBD1; V gene: TRBV19; J gene: TRBJ2-1; CDR3 DNA: TGTGCCAGTAGTATACGAGGGACAGGGGGTCAGAATGAGCAGTTCTTC; CDR3 protein: CASSIRGTGGQNEQFF
clone size: once; D gene: TRBD1; V gene: TRBV19; J gene: TRBJ1-5; CDR3 DNA: TGTGCCAGTAGTACCGGGACAGGGAATAGCAATCAGCCCCAGCATTTT; CDR3 protein: CASSTGTGNSNQPQHF
clone size: once; D gene: .; V gene: TRBV7-3; J gene: TRBJ2-1; CDR3 DNA: TGTGCCAGCAGCCCCTTGGTAACCGCGTACAATGAGCAGTTCTTC; CDR3 protein: CASSPLVTAYNEQFF
clone size: .; D gene: TRBD2; V gene: TRBV5-1; J gene: TRBJ2-5; CDR3 DNA: TGCGCCAGCAGCTTGACTAGCGGGGGCCAAGAGACCCAGTACTTC; CDR3 protein: CASSLTSGGQETQYF
clone size: .; D gene: .; V gene: TRBV19; J gene: TRBJ2-7; CDR3 DNA: TGTGCCAGTAGTATGTGGGGGCGCGACGAGCAGTACTTC; CDR3 protein: CASSMWGRDEQYF
clone size: .; D gene: .; V gene: TRBV6-8; J gene: TRBJ2-7; CDR3 DNA: TGTGACCTGGCAGTTACTCGACTCGTAGCGCAGCGACGGGAGCAGTACTTC; CDR3 protein: CDLAVTRLVAQRREQYF
clone size: .; D gene: TRBD1; V gene: TRBV4-3; J gene: TRBJ1-6; CDR3 DNA: TGCGCCAGCAGCCAAGATCGCAGGGGGGCCAATAATTCACCCCTCCACTTT; CDR3 protein: CASSQDRRGANNSPLHF
clone size: .; D gene: TRBD2; V gene: TRBV6-5; J gene: TRBJ2-1; CDR3 DNA: TGTGCCAGCAGTTTAGCGGGGGGCGCCAATGAGCAGTTCTTC; CDR3 protein: CASSLAGGANEQFF
clone size: .; D gene: .; V gene: TRBV5-4; J gene: TRBJ2-5; CDR3 DNA: TGTGCCAGCAGCTTGGACGGCAGCCTAACACAAGAGACCCAGTACTTC; CDR3 protein: CASSLDGSLTQETQYF
clone size: .; D gene: .; V gene: TRBV4-3; J gene: TRBJ2-1; CDR3 DNA: TGCGCCAGCAGCCAAGAACGATTAACAGGAACCTCCTACAATGAGCAGTTCTTC; CDR3 protein: CASSQERLTGTSYNEQFF